A selection of T cell receptor beta chains follows, all from one sample in a study of identical twins. MiXCR, run by TCRdb on the 5' RACE reads, gives a single entry per CDR3 protein. The data contain 250,000 or so distinct CDR3 sequences, approximately 11% of them singletons. These data also featured in a second study, about yellow fever vaccine responses in identical twins.

Sequenced input: memory (CD45RO+) T cells sorted from blood. These receptors were collected from a woman under 30 in good health. Each CDR3 is given with its conserved first and last residue. The D gene is left open where the match is weak. The size field is filled for only some rows; it gives once, few, many or a size class.

CDR3nt,CDR3aa,d_gene,v_gene,abundance,j_gene
TGTGCCAGCACAGTGGGCAATCAGCCCCAGCATTTT,CASTVGNQPQHF,.,TRBV7-8,.,TRBJ1-5
TGTGCCAGCAGCTTAGCGGGCGCAGGCCTCCACTTT,CASSLAGAGLHF,.,TRBV7-9,few,TRBJ1-6
TGTGCCAGCAGCCAAGATAGGCAGGGGGGGTCCTACAATGAGCAGTTCTTC,CASSQDRQGGSYNEQFF,.,TRBV3-1,.,TRBJ2-1
TGTGCCAGCAGGTTAACCATCGAGCAGTACTTC,CASRLTIEQYF,.,TRBV12-3/TRBV12-4,many,TRBJ2-7
TGTGCCAGCAGCCCGGGTCCCACCAGGTCTGAGCAGTTCTTC,CASSPGPTRSEQFF,.,TRBV7-2,many,TRBJ2-1
TGTGCCACCAGTGATCTAGCGGGAGACCTCGATGAGCAGTTCTTC,CATSDLAGDLDEQFF,TRBD2,TRBV24-1,.,TRBJ2-1
TGTGCCAGCAGTCAAGGGGTAGCGGGAGAGTGGAGAGATACGCAGTATTTT,CASSQGVAGEWRDTQYF,TRBD2,TRBV3-1,few,TRBJ2-3
TGTGCCAGCAGCTTAAGAGGGGGGTTCTACGAGCAGTACTTC,CASSLRGGFYEQYF,.,TRBV27,.,TRBJ2-7
TGTGCCAGCAGCTTAGGGGGGGCATCAACAGATACGCAGTATTTT,CASSLGGASTDTQYF,.,TRBV7-9,many,TRBJ2-3
TGTGCCAGCAGTTTTCTTCGGGGGGGCACCAATGAGCAGTTCTTC,CASSFLRGGTNEQFF,TRBD2,TRBV12-3/TRBV12-4,many,TRBJ2-1
TGTGCCAGCAGCTCCCGACGGGCGGGGGTTCATGAGCAGTTCTTC,CASSSRRAGVHEQFF,TRBD2,TRBV7-3,once,TRBJ2-1